The T cell receptor (beta chain) under discussion was sequenced for a study of response to subunit inactivated influenza vaccine. TCRdb re-derived calls from the RT-PCR reads in MiXCR, one entry per CDR3 protein. The repertoire has 600,000 to 850,000 distinct CDR3 sequences, around 15% of them found once; the top ten carry less than 8.5%. This clonotype was seen a few times. Its antigen remains unidentified. Study results and caveats: It was suggested by the authors that few new T cells are recruited by each seasonal influenza vaccination.

This TCR derives from a man aged 50-59 years who received an inactivated influenza vaccine. Sequences were derived from PBMCs from blood, sampled 14 to 15 days before vaccination.

CDR3: CASSLGFGSEETQYF. CDR3 nucleotides: TGTGCCAGCAGTTTGGGTTTCGGGAGTGAGGAGACCCAGTACTTC. This chain links TRBV27 with TRBJ2-5, with a weak D call TRBD2 (6 bases). In germline, CDR1 is MNHEY, CDR2 SMNVEV (reference sequence). Trimming pared 3 bases from V and 5 bases from J, leaving 16 bases between. The CDR3 covers 15 residues.